A selection of T cell receptor beta chains follows, all from one sample in a study of CD8 T cells in Susac syndrome. TCRdb processed the immunoSEQ multiplex PCR reads anew with MiXCR; each CDR3 protein has one entry. The data show about 49,000 distinct CDR3 sequences, 80% to 95% seen once. Sequenced input: CD8+ T cells from PBMCs. All receptors derive from a human donor in good health. The CDR3 runs from the conserved cysteine through the conserved F or W. D genes are given only for firm matches. The listing skips clone size in some rows; elsewhere it reads once, few, many or a size class.

.	TRBD1	TRBV13	15	TRBJ2-7	CASSQRQGMRLEQYF	TGTGCCAGCAGCCAACGACAGGGGATGCGTCTCGAGCAGTACTTC
.	.	TRBV9	12	TRBJ2-5	CASSADQETQYF	TGTGCCAGCAGCGCCGACCAAGAGACCCAGTACTTC
.	.	TRBV6-5	15	TRBJ2-3	CASSYSLSFPDTQYF	TGTGCCAGCAGTTACTCGCTTAGCTTCCCAGATACGCAGTATTTT
.	.	TRBV12-3/TRBV12-4	13	TRBJ2-7	CASSPQGYDEQYF	TGTGCCAGCAGCCCACAGGGATACGACGAGCAGTACTTC
.	TRBD1	TRBV28	14	TRBJ2-7	CASRPTGTGVEQYF	TGTGCCAGCAGACCGACCGGGACAGGGGTCGAGCAGTACTTC
.	TRBD2	TRBV7-2	16	TRBJ2-3	CASSLGLALDTDTQYF	TGTGCCAGCAGCTTAGGACTAGCCTTGGACACAGATACGCAGTATTTT
.	.	TRBV6-1	11	TRBJ1-1	CESIWGTEAFF	TGTGAATCCATTTGGGGCACTGAAGCTTTCTTT
.	.	TRBV9	16	TRBJ2-6	CASSPETRAGANVLTF	TGTGCCAGCAGCCCCGAGACCCGTGCGGGGGCCAACGTCCTGACTTTC
.	.	TRBV27	14	TRBJ2-2	CASSLEIISGELFF	TGTGCCAGCAGTCTCGAAATTATTTCCGGGGAGCTGTTTTTT
.	TRBD2	TRBV4-1	15	TRBJ2-7	CASSRILAGGSEQYF	TGCGCCAGCAGCCGCATACTAGCGGGAGGGTCCGAGCAGTACTTC
.	TRBD1	TRBV7-2	15	TRBJ1-1	CASSSPGQGLPEAFF	TGTGCCAGCAGTTCCCCGGGACAGGGCCTCCCTGAAGCTTTCTTT
.	.	TRBV5-6	15	TRBJ1-1	CASSSYPGASTEAFF	TGTGCCAGCAGCTCCTACCCGGGTGCAAGCACTGAAGCTTTCTTT
.	TRBD1	TRBV7-9	17	TRBJ1-1	CASSSPRTGTMNTEAFF	TGTGCCAGCAGCTCCCCCCGGACAGGGACCATGAACACTGAAGCTTTCTTT
.	TRBD2	TRBV6-1	17	TRBJ2-7	CASSAGLAELRGWEQYF	TGTGCCAGCAGTGCGGGACTAGCGGAACTTAGAGGCTGGGAGCAGTACTTC
.	.	TRBV6-4	9	TRBJ2-1	CASENEQFF	TGTGCCAGCGAAAATGAGCAGTTCTTC
.	.	TRBV28	15	TRBJ2-1	CASSLGDGGDNEQFF	TGTGCCAGCAGTTTAGGGGACGGAGGAGACAATGAGCAGTTCTTC
.	TRBD2	TRBV5-8	14	TRBJ2-1	CASSPGASGWVQFF	TGTGCCAGCAGCCCCGGGGCTAGCGGCTGGGTGCAGTTCTTC
.	.	TRBV20-1	11	TRBJ2-3	CSATLTDTQYF	TGCAGTGCTACCCTCACAGATACGCAGTATTTT
once	TRBD2	TRBV20-1	14	TRBJ2-7	CSAPGLAGALEQYF	TGCAGTGCCCCAGGACTAGCGGGAGCTCTCGAGCAGTACTTC
.	.	TRBV4-1	15	TRBJ2-1	CASSQDHGWALEQFF	TGCGCCAGCAGCCAAGATCACGGTTGGGCTCTAGAGCAGTTCTTC
once	.	TRBV27	14	TRBJ1-5	CASSPGALNQPQHF	TGTGCCAGCAGTCCCGGGGCCTTAAATCAGCCCCAGCATTTT
.	.	TRBV7-9	15	TRBJ1-3	CASSLEVAPGNTIYF	TGTGCCAGCAGCTTAGAGGTGGCGCCCGGAAACACCATATATTTT
.	.	TRBV19	17	TRBJ2-1	CASSIGSGNLNYNEQFF	TGTGCCAGTAGTATAGGTTCGGGCAACCTAAACTACAATGAGCAGTTCTTC
.	.	TRBV15	13	TRBJ1-5	CATSRDTRNPQHF	TGTGCCACCAGCAGAGATACCCGAAATCCCCAGCATTTT
.	TRBD1	TRBV25-1	13	TRBJ2-7	CASSVGTGYEQYF	TGTGCCAGCAGTGTTGGGACAGGCTACGAGCAGTACTTC
.	.	TRBV5-1	15	TRBJ1-5	CASSPGTLSNQPQHF	TGCGCCAGCAGCCCCGGGACACTTAGCAATCAGCCCCAGCATTTT
.	TRBD1	TRBV20-1	13	TRBJ1-1	CSAGDRENTEAFF	TGCAGTGCAGGGGACAGGGAGAACACTGAAGCTTTCTTT
.	.	TRBV30	12	TRBJ2-7	CAWSVSVGEQYF	TGTGCCTGGAGTGTATCCGTGGGCGAGCAGTACTTC
.	.	TRBV7-9	12	TRBJ2-1	CASSLLHNEQFF	TGTGCCAGCAGCTTGCTACACAATGAGCAGTTCTTC
.	.	TRBV27	11	TRBJ1-1	CASRKWRVAFF	TGTGCCAGCAGGAAGTGGAGGGTTGCTTTCTTT
.	TRBD2	TRBV4-2	16	TRBJ2-7	CASSPELAGISYEQYF	TGTGCCAGCAGCCCGGAACTAGCGGGAATCTCCTACGAGCAGTACTTC
.	TRBD2	TRBV19	16	TRBJ2-7	CASRSLSTGRSDEQYF	TGTGCCAGTAGGTCTCTATCTACCGGGAGGTCCGACGAGCAGTACTTC
.	TRBD2	TRBV6-1	16	TRBJ2-2	CATKLTSGTNTGELFF	TGTGCCACCAAACTAACTAGCGGAACTAACACCGGGGAGCTGTTTTTT
few	.	TRBV2	12	TRBJ2-5	CASSEGWETQYF	TGTGCCAGCAGTGAAGGGTGGGAGACCCAGTACTTC
.	.	TRBV6-5	13	TRBJ2-1	CASSYSQINEQFF	TGTGCCAGCAGTTACTCCCAAATCAATGAGCAGTTCTTC
.	TRBD2	TRBV2	14	TRBJ2-1	CASSEALRGDEQFF	TGTGCCAGCAGTGAAGCGCTTCGGGGGGATGAGCAGTTCTTC
.	.	TRBV14	11	TRBJ2-1	CASRHYNEQFF	TGTGCCAGCAGGCATTACAATGAGCAGTTCTTC
.	.	TRBV4-1	12	TRBJ2-7	CASSQPNGEQYF	TGCGCCAGCAGCCAACCAAACGGCGAGCAGTACTTC
.	.	TRBV7-9	14	TRBJ2-7	CASSLAGLGYEQYF	TGTGCCAGCAGCTTAGCAGGTTTAGGCTACGAGCAGTACTTC
once	.	TRBV20-1	13	TRBJ2-3	CSASRRSTDTQYF	TGCAGTGCTAGCAGGCGGTCCACAGATACGCAGTATTTT
.	.	TRBV7-9	15	TRBJ2-3	CASSLGTSSGDTQYF	TGTGCCAGCAGCTTAGGGACATCATCCGGGGATACGCAGTATTTT
once	.	TRBV29-1	15	TRBJ1-2	CSVYSYVGVAYGYTF	TGCAGCGTCTACTCCTATGTAGGGGTCGCCTATGGCTACACCTTC